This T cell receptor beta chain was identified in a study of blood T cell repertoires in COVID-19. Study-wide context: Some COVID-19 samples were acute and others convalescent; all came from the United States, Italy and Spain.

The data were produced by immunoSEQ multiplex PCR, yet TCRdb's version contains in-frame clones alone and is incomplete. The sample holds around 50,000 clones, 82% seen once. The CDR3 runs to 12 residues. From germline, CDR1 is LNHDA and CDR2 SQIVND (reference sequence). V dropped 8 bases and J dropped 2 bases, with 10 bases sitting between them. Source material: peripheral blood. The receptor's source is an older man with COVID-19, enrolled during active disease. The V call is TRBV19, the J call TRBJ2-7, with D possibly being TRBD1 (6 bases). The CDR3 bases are TGTGCCAGTGGTTCAGGGGCCTACGAGCAGTACTTC. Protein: CASGSGAYEQYF.